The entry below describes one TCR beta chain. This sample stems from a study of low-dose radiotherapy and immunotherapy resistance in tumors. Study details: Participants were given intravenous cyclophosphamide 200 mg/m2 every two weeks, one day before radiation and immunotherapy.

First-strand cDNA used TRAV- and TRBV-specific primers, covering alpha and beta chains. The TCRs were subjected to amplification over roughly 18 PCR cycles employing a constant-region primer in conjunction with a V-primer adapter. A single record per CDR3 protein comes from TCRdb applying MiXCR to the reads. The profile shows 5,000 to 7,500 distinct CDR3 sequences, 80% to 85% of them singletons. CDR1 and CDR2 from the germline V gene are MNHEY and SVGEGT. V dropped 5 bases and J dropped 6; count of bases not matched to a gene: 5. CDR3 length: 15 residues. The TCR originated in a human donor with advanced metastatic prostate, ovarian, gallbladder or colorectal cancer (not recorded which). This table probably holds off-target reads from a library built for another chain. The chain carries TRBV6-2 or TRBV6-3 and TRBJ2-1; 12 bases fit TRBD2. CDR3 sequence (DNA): TGTGCCAGCAGTGAAGCTAGCGGGGGGGCCAATGAGCAGTTCTTC. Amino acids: CASSEASGGANEQFF.